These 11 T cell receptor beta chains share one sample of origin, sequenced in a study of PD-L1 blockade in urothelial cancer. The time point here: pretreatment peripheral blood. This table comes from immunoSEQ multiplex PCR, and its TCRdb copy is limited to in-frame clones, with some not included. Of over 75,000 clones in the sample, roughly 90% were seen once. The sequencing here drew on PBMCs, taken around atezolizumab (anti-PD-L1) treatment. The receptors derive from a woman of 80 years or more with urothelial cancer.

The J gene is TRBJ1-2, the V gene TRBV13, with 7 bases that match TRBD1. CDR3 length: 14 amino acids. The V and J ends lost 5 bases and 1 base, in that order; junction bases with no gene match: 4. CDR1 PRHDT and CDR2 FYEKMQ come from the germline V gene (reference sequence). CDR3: CASSPYRGNYGYTF. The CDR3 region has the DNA TGTGCCAGCAGCCCGTACAGGGGTAACTATGGCTACACCTTC.

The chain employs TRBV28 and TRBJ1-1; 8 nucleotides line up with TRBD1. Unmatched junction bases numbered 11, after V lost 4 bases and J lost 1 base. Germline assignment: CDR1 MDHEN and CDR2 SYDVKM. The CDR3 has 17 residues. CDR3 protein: CASSSTGTGRWNTEAFF. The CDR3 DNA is TGTGCCAGCAGTTCCACCGGGACAGGCCGGTGGAACACTGAAGCTTTCTTT.

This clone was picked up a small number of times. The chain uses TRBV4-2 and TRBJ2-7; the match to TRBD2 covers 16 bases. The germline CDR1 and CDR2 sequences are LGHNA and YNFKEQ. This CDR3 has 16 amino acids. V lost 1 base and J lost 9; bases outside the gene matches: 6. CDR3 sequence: CASSQGEGLAGGPQYF. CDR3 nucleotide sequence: TGTGCCAGCAGCCAAGGGGAGGGACTAGCGGGAGGGCCGCAGTACTTC.

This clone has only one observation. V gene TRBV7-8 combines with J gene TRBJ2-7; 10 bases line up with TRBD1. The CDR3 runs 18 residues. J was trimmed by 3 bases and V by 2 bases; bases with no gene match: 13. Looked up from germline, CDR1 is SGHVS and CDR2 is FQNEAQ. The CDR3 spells CASSLSIGTGAHHYEQYF. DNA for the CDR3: TGTGCCAGCAGCTTATCCATCGGGACAGGGGCACACCACTACGAGCAGTACTTC.

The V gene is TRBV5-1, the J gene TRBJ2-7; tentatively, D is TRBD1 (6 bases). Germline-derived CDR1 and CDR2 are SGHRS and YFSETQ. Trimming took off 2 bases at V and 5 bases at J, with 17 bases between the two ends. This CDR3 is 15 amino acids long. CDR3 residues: CASSFGRTGLNEQYF. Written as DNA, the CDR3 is TGCGCCAGCAGCTTTGGTCGTACAGGGTTGAACGAGCAGTACTTC.

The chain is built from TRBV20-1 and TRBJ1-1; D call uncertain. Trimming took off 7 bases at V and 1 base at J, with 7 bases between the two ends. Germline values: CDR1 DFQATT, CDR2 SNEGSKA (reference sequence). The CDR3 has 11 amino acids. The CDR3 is CSGRPNTEAFF. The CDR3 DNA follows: TGCAGTGGGAGACCGAACACTGAAGCTTTCTTT.

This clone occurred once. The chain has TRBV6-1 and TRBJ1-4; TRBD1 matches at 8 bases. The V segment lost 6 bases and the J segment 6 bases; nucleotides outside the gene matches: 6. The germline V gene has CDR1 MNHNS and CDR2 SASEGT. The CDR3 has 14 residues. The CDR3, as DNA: TGTGCCAGCAGCTCAGGGGGCGCAGATGAAAAACTGTTTTTT. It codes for CASSSGGADEKLFF.

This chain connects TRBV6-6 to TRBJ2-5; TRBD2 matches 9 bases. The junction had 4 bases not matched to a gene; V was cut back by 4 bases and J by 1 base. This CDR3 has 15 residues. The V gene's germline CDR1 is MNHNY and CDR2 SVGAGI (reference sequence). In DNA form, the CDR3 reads TGTGCCAGCAGTTTTAGCGGGAGTCTCCAAGAGACCCAGTACTTC. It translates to CASSFSGSLQETQYF.

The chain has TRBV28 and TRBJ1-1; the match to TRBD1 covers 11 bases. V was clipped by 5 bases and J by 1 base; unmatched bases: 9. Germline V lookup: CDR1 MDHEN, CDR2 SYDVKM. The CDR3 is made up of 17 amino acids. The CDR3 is CASSSLRDRGSNTEAFF. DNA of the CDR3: TGTGCCAGCAGTAGCTTAAGGGACAGGGGGTCGAACACTGAAGCTTTCTTT.

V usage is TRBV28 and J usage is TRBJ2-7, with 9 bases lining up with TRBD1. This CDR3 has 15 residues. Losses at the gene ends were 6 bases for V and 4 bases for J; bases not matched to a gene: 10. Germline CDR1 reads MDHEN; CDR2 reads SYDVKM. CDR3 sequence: CASSYQGQGAYEQYF. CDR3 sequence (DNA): TGTGCCAGCAGCTACCAGGGACAGGGCGCGTACGAGCAGTACTTC.

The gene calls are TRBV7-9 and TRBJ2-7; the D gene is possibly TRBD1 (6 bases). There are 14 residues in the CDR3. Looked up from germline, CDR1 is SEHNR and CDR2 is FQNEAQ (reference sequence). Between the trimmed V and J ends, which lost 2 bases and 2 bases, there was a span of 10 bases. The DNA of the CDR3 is TGTGCCAGCAGCTTATCCGGACAGACCTACGAGCAGTACTTC. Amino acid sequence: CASSLSGQTYEQYF.